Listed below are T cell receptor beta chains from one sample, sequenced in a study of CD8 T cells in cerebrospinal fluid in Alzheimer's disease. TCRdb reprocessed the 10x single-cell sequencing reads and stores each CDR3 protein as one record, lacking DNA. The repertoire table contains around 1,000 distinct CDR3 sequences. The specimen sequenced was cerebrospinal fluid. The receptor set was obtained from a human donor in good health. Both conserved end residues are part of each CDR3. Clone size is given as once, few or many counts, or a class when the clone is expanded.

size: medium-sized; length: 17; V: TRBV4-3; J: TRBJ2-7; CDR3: CASSQAWTGGASYEQYF
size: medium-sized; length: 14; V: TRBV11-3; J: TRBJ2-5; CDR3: CASSLEQGQETQYF
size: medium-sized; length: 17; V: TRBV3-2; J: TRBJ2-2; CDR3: CASSQGRRGTNTGELFF
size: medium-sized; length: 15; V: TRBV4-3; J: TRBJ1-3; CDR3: CASSQEGAGGNTIYF
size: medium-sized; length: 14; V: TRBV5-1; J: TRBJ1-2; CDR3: CASSLAPGNYGYTF
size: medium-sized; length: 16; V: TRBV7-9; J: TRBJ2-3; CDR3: CASSSTTGGGTDTQYF
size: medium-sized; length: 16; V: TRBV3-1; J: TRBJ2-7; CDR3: CASSQGLGTNTYEQYF
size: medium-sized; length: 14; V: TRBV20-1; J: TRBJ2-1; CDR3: CSADSGGSHNEQFF
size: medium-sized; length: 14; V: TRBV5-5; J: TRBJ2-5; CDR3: CASSLGPVWETQYF
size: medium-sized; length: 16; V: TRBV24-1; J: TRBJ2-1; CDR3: CATSGSGPPSYNEQFF
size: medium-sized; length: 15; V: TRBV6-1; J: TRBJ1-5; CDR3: CASSERSLWNQPQHF